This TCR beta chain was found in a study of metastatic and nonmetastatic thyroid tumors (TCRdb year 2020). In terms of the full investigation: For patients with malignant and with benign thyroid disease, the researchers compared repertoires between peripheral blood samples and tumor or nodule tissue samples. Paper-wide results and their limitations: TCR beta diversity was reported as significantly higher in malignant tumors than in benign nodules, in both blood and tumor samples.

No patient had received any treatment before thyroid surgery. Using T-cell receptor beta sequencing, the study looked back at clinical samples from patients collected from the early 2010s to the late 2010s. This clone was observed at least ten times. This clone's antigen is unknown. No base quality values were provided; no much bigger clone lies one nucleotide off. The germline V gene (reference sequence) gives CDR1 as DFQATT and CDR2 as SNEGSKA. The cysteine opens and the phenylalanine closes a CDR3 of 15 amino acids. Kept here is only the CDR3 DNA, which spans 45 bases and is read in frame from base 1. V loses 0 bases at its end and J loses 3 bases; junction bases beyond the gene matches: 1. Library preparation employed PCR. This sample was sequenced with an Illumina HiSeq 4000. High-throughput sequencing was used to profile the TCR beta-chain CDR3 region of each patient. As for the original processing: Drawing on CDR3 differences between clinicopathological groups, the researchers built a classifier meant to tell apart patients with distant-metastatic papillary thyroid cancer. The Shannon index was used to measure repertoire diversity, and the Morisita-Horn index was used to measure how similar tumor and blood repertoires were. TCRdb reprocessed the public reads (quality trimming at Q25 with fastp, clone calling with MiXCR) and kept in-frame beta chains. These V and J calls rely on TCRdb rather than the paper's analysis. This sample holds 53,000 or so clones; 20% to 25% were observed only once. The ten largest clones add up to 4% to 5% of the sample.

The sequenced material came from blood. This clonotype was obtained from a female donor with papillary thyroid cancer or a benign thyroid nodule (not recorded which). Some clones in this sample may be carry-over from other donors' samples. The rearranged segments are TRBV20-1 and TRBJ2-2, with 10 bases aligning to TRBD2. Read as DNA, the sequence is TGCAGTGCTAGAGATCTAGCGGGAGACACCGGGGAGCTGTTTTTT. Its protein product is CSARDLAGDTGELFF.